This TCR beta chain was captured by sequencing in a study of neurological immune-mediated disorders. With 0 bases clipped from V and 9 bases from J, the junction kept 16 bases outside the gene matches. The CDR3 totals 18 residues. Germline V gene data show CDR1 as SGDLS and CDR2 as YYNGEE. As for time point: technical triplicate 2. It was from 2 million PBMCs stored at -80 C that the unsorted libraries were obtained. TCRdb reanalysed the 5' RACE reads using MiXCR and keeps one entry per CDR3 protein. Among about 59,000 distinct CDR3 sequences listed, less than 25% were seen once. At least ten counts were recorded for this clonotype.

This clonotype originated in a man in his fifties or sixties with HTLV-1-associated myelopathy (HAM/TSP). Sequenced sample: PBMCs. The chain links TRBV9 to TRBJ2-1; 9 bases are shared with TRBD2. The CDR3 DNA follows: TGTGCCAGCAGCGTAGCGTCGGGAACTCCTAGCGGGACCGGTGAGCAGTTCTTC. Translation gives CASSVASGTPSGTGEQFF. Together with reference TRBV9 and TRBJ2-1, the CDR3 gives the full variable domain: DSGVTQTPKHLITATGQRVTLRCSPRSGDLSVYWYQQSLDQGLQFLIQYYNGEERAKGNILERFSAQQFPDLHSELNLSSLELGDSALYFCASSVASGTPSGTGEQFFGPGTRLTVL.